The entry below gives a single TCR beta chain sequence along with its context. This sample was included in a study of response to subunit inactivated influenza vaccine. TCRdb ran MiXCR on the RT-PCR reads and lists one entry per CDR3 protein. The profile shows under 200,000 distinct CDR3 sequences, around 12% of them singletons. The trim removed 3 bases at V and 4 bases at J, leaving 7 bases unmatched. There are 15 residues in the CDR3. Germline V gene data show CDR1 as MNHEY and CDR2 as SVGAGI. This same sample was also part of a study on T cells expressing NK-cell markers. As that report states: Beta-chain TCR cDNA was generated via 5'RACE template switching with UMIs. Eight donors were sequenced, of whom seven were HCMV-seropositive, while the remaining one was HCMV-seronegative. With an anti-gamma-delta TCR antibody, sorting in several experiments was kept to alpha-beta TCR T cells. About 1.0-7.0% of CD8+ T cells in over 5 donors belonged to dominant NKG2C+ clonotypes.

The sequenced sample was CD8+ T cells sorted from PBMCs, obtained 11 to 12 days after vaccination. This TCR derives from a man aged 45-60 years who received an inactivated influenza vaccine. J is TRBJ2-7 and V is TRBV6-5, with 9 bases aligning to TRBD1. The CDR3 sequence is CASSYPGQGHYEQYF. DNA of the CDR3: TGTGCCAGCAGTTATCCGGGACAGGGTCATTACGAGCAGTACTTC.